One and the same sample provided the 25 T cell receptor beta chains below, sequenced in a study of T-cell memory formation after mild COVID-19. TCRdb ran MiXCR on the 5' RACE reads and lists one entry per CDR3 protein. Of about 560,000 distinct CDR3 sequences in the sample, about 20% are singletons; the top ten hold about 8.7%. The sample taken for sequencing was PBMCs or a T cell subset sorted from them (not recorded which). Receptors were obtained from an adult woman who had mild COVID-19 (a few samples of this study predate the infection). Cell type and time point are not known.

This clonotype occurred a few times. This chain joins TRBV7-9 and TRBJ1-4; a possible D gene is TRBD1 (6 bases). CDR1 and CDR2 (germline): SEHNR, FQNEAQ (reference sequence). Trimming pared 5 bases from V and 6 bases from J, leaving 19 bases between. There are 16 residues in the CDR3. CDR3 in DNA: TGTGCCAGCAGCCATCCCCCGGGGGCCCTTGATGAAAAACTGTTTTTT. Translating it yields CASSHPPGALDEKLFF.

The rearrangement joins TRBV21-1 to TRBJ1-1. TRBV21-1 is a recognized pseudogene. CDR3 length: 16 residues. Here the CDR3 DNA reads TGTGCCAGCAGCAAAGACCGGGGGAGAGCCGCCACTGAAGCTTTCTTT. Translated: CASSKDRGRAATEAFF.

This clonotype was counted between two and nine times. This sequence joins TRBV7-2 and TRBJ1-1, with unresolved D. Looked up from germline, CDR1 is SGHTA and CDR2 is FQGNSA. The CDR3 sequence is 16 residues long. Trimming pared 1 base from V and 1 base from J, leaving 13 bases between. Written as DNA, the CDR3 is TGTGCCAGCAGCTTAGGCAGGCCCGAAACGAACACTGAAGCTTTCTTT. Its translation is CASSLGRPETNTEAFF.

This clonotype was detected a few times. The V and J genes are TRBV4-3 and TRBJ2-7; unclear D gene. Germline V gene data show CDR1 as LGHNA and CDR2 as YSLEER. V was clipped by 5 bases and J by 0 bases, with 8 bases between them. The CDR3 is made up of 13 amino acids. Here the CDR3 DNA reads TGCGCCAGCAGCTTGGATCCCTCCTACGAGCAGTACTTC. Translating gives CASSLDPSYEQYF.

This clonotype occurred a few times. The CDR3 sequence is CASTETDYNEQFF. Here the CDR3 DNA reads TGTGCCAGCACTGAGACTGATTACAATGAGCAGTTCTTC. This chain uses TRBV6-6 with TRBJ2-1, with D unclear. Germline V gene lookup returns CDR1 MNHNY and CDR2 SVGAGI (reference sequence). This CDR3 has 13 residues. The V end lost 7 bases, the J end lost 4 bases, and 11 bases lay between the germline ends.

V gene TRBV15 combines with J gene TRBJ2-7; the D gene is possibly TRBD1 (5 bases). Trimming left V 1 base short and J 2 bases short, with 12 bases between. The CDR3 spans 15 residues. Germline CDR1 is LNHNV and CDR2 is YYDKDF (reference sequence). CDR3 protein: CATSRGAGLTYEQYF. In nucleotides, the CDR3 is TGTGCCACCAGCAGAGGGGCAGGGCTAACCTACGAGCAGTACTTC.

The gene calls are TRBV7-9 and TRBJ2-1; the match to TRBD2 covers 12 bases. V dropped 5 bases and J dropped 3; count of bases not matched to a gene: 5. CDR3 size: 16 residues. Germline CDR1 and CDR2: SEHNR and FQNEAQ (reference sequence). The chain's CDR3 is CASSPGLAGNYNEQFF. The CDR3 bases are TGTGCCAGCAGCCCGGGACTAGCGGGTAACTACAATGAGCAGTTCTTC.

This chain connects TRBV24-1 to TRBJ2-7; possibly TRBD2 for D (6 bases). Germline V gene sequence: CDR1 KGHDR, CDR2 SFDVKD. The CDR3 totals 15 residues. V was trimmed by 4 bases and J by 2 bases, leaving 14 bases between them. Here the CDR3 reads CATSDPGGEPYEQYF. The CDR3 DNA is TGTGCCACCAGTGACCCCGGAGGGGAACCCTACGAGCAGTACTTC.

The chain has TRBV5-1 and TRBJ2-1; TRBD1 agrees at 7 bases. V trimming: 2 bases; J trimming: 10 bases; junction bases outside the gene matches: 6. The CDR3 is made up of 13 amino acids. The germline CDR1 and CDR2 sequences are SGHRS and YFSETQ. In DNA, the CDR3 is TGCGCCAGCAGCTTACACAGGGGTGAGGAGCAGTTCTTC. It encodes CASSLHRGEEQFF.

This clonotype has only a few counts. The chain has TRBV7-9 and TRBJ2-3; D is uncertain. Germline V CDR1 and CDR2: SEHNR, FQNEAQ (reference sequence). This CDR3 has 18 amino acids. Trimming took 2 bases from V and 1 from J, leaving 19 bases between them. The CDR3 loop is CASSLIRVGVWGTDTQYF. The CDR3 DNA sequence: TGTGCCAGCAGCTTAATTCGTGTGGGCGTTTGGGGCACAGATACGCAGTATTTT. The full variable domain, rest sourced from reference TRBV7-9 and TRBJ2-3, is DTGVSQNPRHKITKRGQNVTFRCDPISEHNRLYWYRQTLGQGPEFLTYFQNEAQLEKSRLLSDRFSAERPKGSFSTLEIQRTEQGDSAMYLCASSLIRVGVWGTDTQYFGPGTRLTVL.

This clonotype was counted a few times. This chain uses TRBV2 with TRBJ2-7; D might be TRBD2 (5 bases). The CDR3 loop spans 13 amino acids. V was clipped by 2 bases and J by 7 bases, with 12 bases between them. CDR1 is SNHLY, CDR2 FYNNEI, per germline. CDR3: CASSELTTGEQYF. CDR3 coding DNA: TGTGCCAGCAGTGAATTAACTACGGGAGAGCAGTACTTC.

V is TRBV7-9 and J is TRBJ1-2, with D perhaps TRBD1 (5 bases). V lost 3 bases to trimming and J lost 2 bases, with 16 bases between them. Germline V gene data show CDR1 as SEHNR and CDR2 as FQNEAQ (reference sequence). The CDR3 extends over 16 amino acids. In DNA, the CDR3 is TGTGCCAGCAGCTTGGGGGGACCATACTCAAACTATGGCTACACCTTC. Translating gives CASSLGGPYSNYGYTF.

CDR3 protein: CASSPSPVTEAFF. The CDR3 DNA reads as TGTGCCAGCTCACCGTCTCCGGTGACTGAAGCTTTCTTT. The chain is built from TRBV18 and TRBJ1-1; unclear D gene. V was pared by 3 bases and J by 5 bases, with 10 bases between. The CDR3 is made up of 13 amino acids. Germline V gene sequence: CDR1 KGHSH, CDR2 LQKENI. The full variable domain, with the rest looked up from reference TRBV18 and TRBJ1-1, is NAGVMQNPRHLVRRRGQEARLRCSPMKGHSHVYWYRQLPEEGLKFMVYLQKENIIDESGMPKERFSAEFPKEGPSILRIQQVVRGDSAAYFCASSPSPVTEAFFGQGTRLTVV.

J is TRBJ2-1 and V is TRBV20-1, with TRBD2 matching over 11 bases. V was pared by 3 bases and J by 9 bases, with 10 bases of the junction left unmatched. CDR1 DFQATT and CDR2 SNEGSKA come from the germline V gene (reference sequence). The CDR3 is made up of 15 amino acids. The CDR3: CSARARLAGLSEQFF. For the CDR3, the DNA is TGCAGTGCTAGGGCAAGACTAGCGGGATTAAGTGAGCAGTTCTTC.

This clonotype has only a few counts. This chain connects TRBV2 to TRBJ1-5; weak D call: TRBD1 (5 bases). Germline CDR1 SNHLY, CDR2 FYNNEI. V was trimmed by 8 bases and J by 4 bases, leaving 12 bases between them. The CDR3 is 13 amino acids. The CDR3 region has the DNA TGTGCCAGCGAGTGGGGGGGGAATCAGCCCCAGCATTTT. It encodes CASEWGGNQPQHF.

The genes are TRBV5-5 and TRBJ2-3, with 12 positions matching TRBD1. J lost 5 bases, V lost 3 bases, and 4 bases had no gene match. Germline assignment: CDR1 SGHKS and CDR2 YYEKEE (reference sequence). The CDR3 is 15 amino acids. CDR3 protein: CASSWGQGAGDTQYF. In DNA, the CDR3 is TGTGCCAGCAGCTGGGGACAGGGGGCGGGAGATACGCAGTATTTT.

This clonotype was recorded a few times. The CDR3 coding sequence is TGCGCCAGCAGCCCTCTTCGGGGGGGGAGCTCCTACAATGAGCAGTTCTTC. Protein: CASSPLRGGSSYNEQFF. The chain uses TRBV4-1 and TRBJ2-1; 8 nucleotides match TRBD2. With V trimmed by 4 bases and J by 0 bases, 8 bases remained unmatched. In germline, CDR1 is MGHRA, CDR2 YSYEKL. The CDR3 has 17 residues.

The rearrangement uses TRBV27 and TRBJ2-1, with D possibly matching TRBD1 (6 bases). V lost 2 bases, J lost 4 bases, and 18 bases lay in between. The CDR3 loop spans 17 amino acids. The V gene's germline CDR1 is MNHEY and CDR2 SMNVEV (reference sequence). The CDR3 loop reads CASSLRSPTGLYNEQFF. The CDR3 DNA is TGTGCCAGCAGTTTAAGAAGCCCGACAGGCCTATACAATGAGCAGTTCTTC.

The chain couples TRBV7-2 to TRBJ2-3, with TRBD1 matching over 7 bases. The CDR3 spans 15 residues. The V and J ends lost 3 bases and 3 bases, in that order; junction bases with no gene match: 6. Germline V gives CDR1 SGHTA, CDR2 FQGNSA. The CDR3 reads CASSLPGQITDTQYF. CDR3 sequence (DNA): TGTGCCAGCAGCTTGCCGGGACAGATTACAGATACGCAGTATTTT.

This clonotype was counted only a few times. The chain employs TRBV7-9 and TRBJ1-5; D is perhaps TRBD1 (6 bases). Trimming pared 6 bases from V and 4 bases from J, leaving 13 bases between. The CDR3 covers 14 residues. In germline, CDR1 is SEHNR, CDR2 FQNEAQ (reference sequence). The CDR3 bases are TGTGCCAGCAGATCGGGACACGAGAATCAGCCCCAGCATTTT. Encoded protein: CASRSGHENQPQHF.

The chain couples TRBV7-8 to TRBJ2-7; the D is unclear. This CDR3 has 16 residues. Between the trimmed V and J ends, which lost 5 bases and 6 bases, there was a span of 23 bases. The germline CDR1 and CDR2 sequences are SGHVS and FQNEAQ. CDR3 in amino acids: CASSPRRALVAREQYF. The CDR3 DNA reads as TGTGCCAGCAGCCCTCGCCGGGCCTTAGTTGCGCGCGAGCAGTACTTC.

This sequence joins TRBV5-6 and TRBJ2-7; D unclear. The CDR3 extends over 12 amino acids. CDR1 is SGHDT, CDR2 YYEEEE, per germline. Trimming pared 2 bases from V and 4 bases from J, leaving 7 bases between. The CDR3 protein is CASSFTEYEQYF. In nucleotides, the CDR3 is TGTGCCAGCAGCTTCACAGAGTACGAGCAGTACTTC.

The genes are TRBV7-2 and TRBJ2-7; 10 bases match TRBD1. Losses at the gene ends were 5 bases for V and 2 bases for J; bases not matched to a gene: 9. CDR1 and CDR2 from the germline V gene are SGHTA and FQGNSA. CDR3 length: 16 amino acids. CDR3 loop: CASSLMQDRGAYEQYF. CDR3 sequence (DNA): TGTGCCAGCAGCCTGATGCAGGACAGGGGGGCCTACGAGCAGTACTTC.

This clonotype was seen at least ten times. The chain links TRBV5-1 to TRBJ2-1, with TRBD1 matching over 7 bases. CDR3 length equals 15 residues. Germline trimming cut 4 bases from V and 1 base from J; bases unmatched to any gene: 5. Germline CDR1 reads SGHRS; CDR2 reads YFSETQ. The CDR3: CASSPGQSSYNEQFF. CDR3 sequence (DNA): TGCGCCAGCAGCCCGGGACAGTCTTCCTACAATGAGCAGTTCTTC.

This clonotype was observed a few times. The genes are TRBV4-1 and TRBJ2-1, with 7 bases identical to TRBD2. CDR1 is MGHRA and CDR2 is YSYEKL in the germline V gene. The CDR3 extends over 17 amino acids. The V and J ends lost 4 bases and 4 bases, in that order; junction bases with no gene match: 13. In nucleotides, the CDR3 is TGCGCCAGCAGCCGACTAGACCCCAGACTAGCTTACAATGAGCAGTTCTTC. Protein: CASSRLDPRLAYNEQFF.